One sample yielded the 14 T cell receptor beta chains listed below, sequenced in a study of blood T cells in healthy people across ages. Next came a second PCR, run for roughly 6 to 11 cycles, which used a sample-barcoded 5' primer along with a J-beta primer mix. TCRdb redid the calling of the 5' RACE reads with MiXCR, one entry per CDR3 protein. The table records about 1.6 million distinct CDR3 sequences, about 31% of them present only once. Sequencing was carried out using blood. These receptors were obtained from a woman in her thirties in good health.

In this sample, this clonotype turned up a few times. The gene calls are TRBV3-1 and TRBJ2-1, with TRBD2 identical over 11 bases. With 3 bases clipped from V and 4 bases from J, the junction kept 5 bases outside the gene matches. Germline values: CDR1 LGHDT, CDR2 YNNKEL (reference sequence). The CDR3 runs 16 residues. The CDR3 region is CASSHLSGGAYNEQFF. The CDR3 DNA reads as TGTGCCAGCAGCCACCTTAGCGGGGGGGCTTACAATGAGCAGTTCTTC.

In DNA, the CDR3 is TGTGCCAGCAGTTTAGGGGGAATGTCTGGTAACACTGAAGCTTTCTTT. Encoded protein: CASSLGGMSGNTEAFF. The rearrangement links TRBV28 to TRBJ1-1, with a tentative D call TRBD1 (5 bases). Germline assignment: CDR1 MDHEN and CDR2 SYDVKM. The CDR3 is 16 amino acids. The ends were cut back, 2 bases at V and 2 bases at J, with 15 bases in the middle.

This chain connects TRBV2 to TRBJ2-6; maybe TRBD2 (5 bases). This CDR3 is 16 amino acids long. Per germline, CDR1 SNHLY and CDR2 FYNNEI. CDR3 DNA sequence: TGTGTCTGCAGTGTATCCGGGGTCACTGGGGCCAACGTCCTGACTTTC. It yields the protein CVCSVSGVTGANVLTF.

In this sample, this clonotype turned up a few times. The V call is TRBV4-1, the J call TRBJ1-4; tentatively, D is TRBD1 (6 bases). The CDR3 sequence is 16 residues long. V was clipped by 1 base and J by 8 bases, with 17 bases between them. In germline, CDR1 is MGHRA, CDR2 YSYEKL. CDR3 DNA sequence: TGCGCCAGCAGCCAAGGGGGAAGGGGGTCGTCGGAAAAACTGTTTTTT. It codes for CASSQGGRGSSEKLFF.

This clonotype appeared a few times. The J gene is TRBJ1-1, the V gene TRBV29-1; 8 bases are a match to TRBD1. This CDR3 is 14 amino acids long. Germline CDR1 reads SQVTM; CDR2 reads ANQGSEA. V dropped 4 bases and J dropped 4; count of bases not matched to a gene: 8. The CDR3 protein is CSVAAGGVGTEAFF. CDR3 sequence (DNA): TGCAGCGTTGCTGCAGGGGGCGTTGGCACTGAAGCTTTCTTT. The complete variable domain, with remaining parts taken from reference TRBV29-1 and TRBJ1-1, reads SAVISQKPSRDICQRGTSLTIQCQVDSQVTMMFWYRQQPGQSLTLIATANQGSEATYESGFVIDKFPISRPNLTFSTLTVSNMSPEDSSIYLCSVAAGGVGTEAFFGQGTRLTVV.

The chain couples TRBV4-2 to TRBJ2-2, with 12 positions matching TRBD2. The V gene end was trimmed by 2 bases and the J gene end by 3 bases; junction bases not matched to a gene: 1. This CDR3 contains 16 residues. CDR1 and CDR2 from the germline V gene are LGHNA and YNFKEQ. The chain's CDR3 is CASSQRTSGDTGELFF. The CDR3 DNA follows: TGTGCCAGCAGCCAACGGACTAGCGGGGACACCGGGGAGCTGTTTTTT.

In its sample, this clonotype was seen many times. The rearrangement links TRBV12-3 or TRBV12-4 to TRBJ1-2; D is unclear. Trimming removed 1 base from V and 5 bases from J, with 11 bases in between. The CDR3 covers 14 residues. The CDR3 DNA reads as TGTGCCAGCAGTTTAGGGTATACAGCGTATGGCTACACCTTC. Encoded protein: CASSLGYTAYGYTF.

V usage is TRBV10-1 and J usage is TRBJ2-3, with 11 bases that match TRBD2. Germline V gene data show CDR1 as WNHNN and CDR2 as SYGVQD (reference sequence). J was trimmed by 1 base and V by 1 base; bases with no gene match: 4. This CDR3 has 17 amino acids. CDR3 amino acids: CASSEYGTSGGTDTQYF. CDR3 in DNA: TGCGCCAGCAGTGAGTATGGGACTAGCGGAGGCACAGATACGCAGTATTTT.

The chain carries TRBV9 and TRBJ1-4; D perhaps matches TRBD1 (6 bases). CDR3 length equals 17 residues. Germline V CDR1 and CDR2: SGDLS, YYNGEE. V was clipped by 3 bases and J by 4 bases, with 19 bases between them. This CDR3 reads CASSASFGQLGNEKLFF. CDR3 nucleotide sequence: TGTGCCAGCAGCGCTTCTTTCGGACAGCTAGGTAATGAAAAACTGTTTTTT.

This clonotype turned up a few times. This could be a read error, since a much larger clone is one nucleotide away. As DNA, the CDR3 is TGTGCCAGCAGTGGAATCGGCAGGATCAACCAAGAGACCCAGTACTTC. Amino acids: CASSGIGRINQETQYF. V and J are TRBV12-3 or TRBV12-4 and TRBJ2-5; D is unclear. The CDR3 consists of 16 residues. Trimming removed 5 bases from V and 0 bases from J, with 16 bases in between.

This chain's CDR3 is CASSDGQLNTEAFF. The DNA of the CDR3 is TGTGCCAGCAGCGACGGACAGCTGAACACTGAAGCTTTCTTT. V usage is TRBV6-1 and J usage is TRBJ1-1, with D possibly being TRBD1 (6 bases). V gave up 6 bases and J gave up 0 bases, with 11 bases separating them. The CDR3 runs to 14 residues. CDR1 and CDR2 from the germline V gene are MNHNS and SASEGT.

Only a few counts were recorded for this clonotype. This chain joins TRBV11-2 and TRBJ2-3; 7 bases fit TRBD2. The CDR3 has 14 amino acids. V dropped 5 bases and J dropped 1; count of bases not matched to a gene: 3. Per germline, CDR1 SGHAT and CDR2 FQNNGV. The CDR3 loop is CASSRDYGTDTQYF. As DNA, the CDR3 is TGTGCCAGCAGCAGGGACTACGGCACAGATACGCAGTATTTT.

This clonotype was seen only a few times. The V call is TRBV20-1, the J call TRBJ2-7, with D possibly being TRBD2 (6 bases). Trimming stripped 0 bases from V and 2 bases from J, with 20 bases between. The germline CDR1 and CDR2 sequences are DFQATT and SNEGSKA (reference sequence). The CDR3 contains 17 residues. The CDR3 DNA sequence: TGCAGTGCTAGAGATCAGCCGCAGCTGGGGGAGGCCTACGAGCAGTACTTC. Encoded protein: CSARDQPQLGEAYEQYF.

The table lists this clonotype with many counts. The CDR3 nucleotides are TGCAGCGCCCAATTGACTAGCGGGGGGTGGAGCGAGCAGTACTTC. Residues: CSAQLTSGGWSEQYF. The chain recombines TRBV29-1 with TRBJ2-7; 13 nucleotides line up with TRBD2. The junction had 12 bases not matched to a gene; V was cut back by 7 bases and J by 6 bases. This CDR3 is 15 amino acids long. CDR1 SQVTM and CDR2 ANQGSEA come from the germline V gene.